This T cell receptor beta chain was sequenced in a study of tumor and adjacent non-tumor tissue in lung cancer. Study at large: Patients comprised 12 adenocarcinoma, 2 squamous cell carcinoma and 1 small cell lung cancer. On average, productive TCRbeta reads reached 4 million to 4.5 million per sample. Overall study results and limits: TCR diversity was significantly greater in tumor than normal lung tissue.

CDR3 size: 15 residues. The V gene end was trimmed by 5 bases and the J gene end by 3 bases; junction bases not matched to a gene: 4. Germline-derived CDR1 and CDR2 are SNHLY and FYNNEI. RNA was extracted from bulk tissue without any cell sorting. There are a few counts of this clonotype. Its antigen is not known. TCRbeta libraries were built with three rounds of nested PCR, modified from ARM-PCR. TCRdb reprocessed the multiplex PCR reads via MiXCR and lists one record per CDR3 protein. The sample shows fewer than 120,000 distinct CDR3 sequences, around 82% of them seen only once. This receptor was taken from a man between 65 and 79 years old with non-small cell lung cancer. The sequenced material came from lung tumor tissue. The chain is built from TRBV2 and TRBJ2-7; TRBD2 matches 13 bases. CDR3 loop: CASSLTSGGSYEQYF. Here the CDR3 DNA reads TGTGCCAGCAGTTTGACTAGCGGGGGGAGCTACGAGCAGTACTTC.